The 10 T cell receptor beta chains given below trace back to one sample, sequenced in a study of blood T cell repertoires in COVID-19. Measured with immunoSEQ multiplex PCR; TCRdb has only the in-frame clones, and not every one. Of about 44,000 clones in the sample, roughly 87% are singletons; the top ten hold roughly 16%. The sample comprised peripheral blood. The receptors come from a man in his 70s with active COVID-19.

This clone was found a few times. The CDR3 loop reads CASSQGRTGGGGYGYTF. CDR3 DNA sequence: TGCGCCAGCAGCCAAGGGCGGACAGGGGGCGGTGGCTATGGCTACACCTTC. The rearrangement links TRBV4-1 to TRBJ1-2, with TRBD1 matching 11 bases. Germline trimming cut 1 base from V and 4 bases from J; bases unmatched to any gene: 8. Germline lookup yields CDR1 MGHRA and CDR2 YSYEKL. The CDR3 length is 17 residues.

V usage is TRBV28 and J usage is TRBJ2-7, with TRBD1 identical over 7 bases. The CDR3 runs to 14 residues. Losses at the gene ends were 6 bases for V and 3 bases for J; bases not matched to a gene: 8. Germline CDR1 MDHEN, CDR2 SYDVKM. The CDR3, as DNA: TGTGCCAGCAGGGGGACAGCTTTTATCTACGAGCAGTACTTC. Translating gives CASRGTAFIYEQYF.

The J gene is TRBJ1-1, the V gene TRBV27; D perhaps matches TRBD1 (6 bases). V was cut by 5 bases and J by 1 base, with 17 bases left in between. Germline V gives CDR1 MNHEY, CDR2 SMNVEV (reference sequence). There are 16 residues in the CDR3. The CDR3 reads CASSPLSGHPNTEAFF. DNA for the CDR3: TGTGCCAGCAGTCCCCTCTCGGGACATCCGAACACTGAAGCTTTCTTT.

The rearrangement uses TRBV2 and TRBJ1-1, with D hard to call. The CDR3 totals 14 residues. The germline V gene encodes CDR1 SNHLY and CDR2 FYNNEI. Trimming stripped 6 bases from V and 4 bases from J, with 15 bases between. CDR3 in amino acids: CASSRLRGSTEAFF. CDR3 coding DNA: TGTGCCAGCAGCCGACTCCGCGGCAGCACTGAAGCTTTCTTT.

The gene calls are TRBV7-8 and TRBJ2-3, with D tentatively TRBD2 (6 bases). Trimming removed 5 bases from V and 4 bases from J, with 10 bases in between. Germline V gene sequence: CDR1 SGHVS, CDR2 FQNEAQ. This CDR3 comprises 13 residues. In DNA, the CDR3 is TGTGCCAGCAGCCAAGCTAGCGCAGATACGCAGTATTTT. Translating gives CASSQASADTQYF.

The genes are TRBV5-6 and TRBJ2-1, with a tentative D call TRBD1 (5 bases). Germline V gene data show CDR1 as SGHDT and CDR2 as YYEEEE. Trimming shortened V by 3 bases and J by 0 bases, and 10 bases separated the two germline ends. The CDR3 extends over 15 amino acids. Here the CDR3 reads CASSYTDSSYNEQFF. CDR3 in DNA: TGTGCCAGCAGCTATACCGACAGCTCCTACAATGAGCAGTTCTTC. Drawing the rest from reference TRBV5-6 and TRBJ2-1, the complete variable domain is DAGVTQSPTHLIKTRGQQVTLRCSPKSGHDTVSWYQQALGQGPQFIFQYYEEEERQRGNFPDRFSGHQFPNYSSELNVNALLLGDSALYLCASSYTDSSYNEQFFGPGTRLTVL.

The V and J genes are TRBV10-3 and TRBJ2-5, with D maybe TRBD1 (6 bases). V shed 11 bases and J shed 0 bases, with 16 bases lying between them. The germline gives CDR1 ENHRY, CDR2 SYGVKD. The CDR3 runs to 14 residues. The CDR3 is CAAQDTGYQETQYF. The CDR3 DNA is TGTGCCGCCCAAGATACAGGGTACCAAGAGACCCAGTACTTC.

This chain uses TRBV5-6 with TRBJ1-6; 10 bases match TRBD1. The CDR3 totals 16 residues. V dropped 4 bases and J dropped 7; count of bases not matched to a gene: 8. Germline loops: CDR1 SGHDT, CDR2 YYEEEE. CDR3 nucleotides: TGTGCCAGCAGCCTGACACCGGGACAGGGGAATTCACCCCTCCACTTT. Protein sequence: CASSLTPGQGNSPLHF. Using reference TRBV5-6 and TRBJ1-6 for the parts outside the CDR3, the full variable domain is DAGVTQSPTHLIKTRGQQVTLRCSPKSGHDTVSWYQQALGQGPQFIFQYYEEEERQRGNFPDRFSGHQFPNYSSELNVNALLLGDSALYLCASSLTPGQGNSPLHFGNGTRLTVT.

The CDR3 coding sequence is TGTGCCAGTAGTACTAAGGGTTTCGGACAGGGCGACAACGAGCAGTACTTC. It is translated as CASSTKGFGQGDNEQYF. This chain links TRBV19 with TRBJ2-7, with 8 bases matching TRBD1. Germline assignment: CDR1 LNHDA and CDR2 SQIVND (reference sequence). V was pared by 4 bases and J by 5 bases, with 16 bases of the junction left unmatched. CDR3 length equals 17 residues.

CDR3 nucleotide sequence: TGTGCCAGCAGCCTAACTAGCGGGGGGGTAAAAGAGACCCAGTACTTC. Protein sequence: CASSLTSGGVKETQYF. V usage is TRBV11-3 and J usage is TRBJ2-5; 13 bases map to TRBD2. J was trimmed by 3 bases and V by 5 bases; bases with no gene match: 6. The CDR3 loop spans 16 amino acids. Germline lookup yields CDR1 SGHNT and CDR2 YENEEA.